The clone carrying this TCR beta chain was seen a few times. Its antigen is still unknown. V lost 4 bases to trimming and J lost 1 base; unmatched junction nucleotides: 7. Germline assignment: CDR1 SGHNT and CDR2 YYREEE (reference sequence). This CDR3 contains 16 residues. The entry originates in a study of early T cells in non-severe SARS-CoV-2 infection. Study-wide context: Bulk RNA from unsorted whole blood was sequenced; chains were unpaired.

Unique molecular identifiers were added to individual cDNA molecules. TCRdb reprocessed the 5' RACE reads with MiXCR, giving one entry per CDR3 protein. This table has fewer than 80,000 distinct CDR3 sequences, 10% to 15% appearing once. Findings of the study overall: A preference for anti-spike CD8 responses marked VDJdb matching, which missed private and CD4 specificities.

Sequenced sample: whole blood. This sequence was found in an adult who was a healthcare worker with PCR-confirmed SARS-CoV-2 infection or an uninfected control (not recorded which). The rearrangement links TRBV5-4 to TRBJ2-1; 8 bases map to TRBD1. DNA for the CDR3: TGTGCCAGCAGCCCAGGGGGCGCGGGGTCCTACAATGAGCAGTTCTTC. It is translated as CASSPGGAGSYNEQFF.